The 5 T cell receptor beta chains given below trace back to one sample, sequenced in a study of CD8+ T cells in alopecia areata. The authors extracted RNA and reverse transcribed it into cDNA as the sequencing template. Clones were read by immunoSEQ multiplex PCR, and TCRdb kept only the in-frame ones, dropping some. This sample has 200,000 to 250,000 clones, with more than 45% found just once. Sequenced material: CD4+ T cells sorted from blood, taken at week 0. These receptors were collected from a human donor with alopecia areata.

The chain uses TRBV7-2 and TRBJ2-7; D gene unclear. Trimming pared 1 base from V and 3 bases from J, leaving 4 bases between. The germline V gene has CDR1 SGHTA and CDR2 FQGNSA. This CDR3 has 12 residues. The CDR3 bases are TGTGCCAGCAGCTTAGGGTTCTACGAGCAGTACTTC. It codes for CASSLGFYEQYF.

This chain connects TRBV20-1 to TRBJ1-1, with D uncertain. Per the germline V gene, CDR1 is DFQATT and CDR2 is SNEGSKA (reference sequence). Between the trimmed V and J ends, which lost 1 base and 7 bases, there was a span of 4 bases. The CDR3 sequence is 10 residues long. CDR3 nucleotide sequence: TGCAGTGCTAGAGTTATTGAAGCTTTCTTT. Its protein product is CSARVIEAFF.

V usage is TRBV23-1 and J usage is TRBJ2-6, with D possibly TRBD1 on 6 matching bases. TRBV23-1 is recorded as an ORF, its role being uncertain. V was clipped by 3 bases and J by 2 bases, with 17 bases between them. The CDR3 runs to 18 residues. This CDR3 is CASSHSTDRSTGANVLTF. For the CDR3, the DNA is TGCGCCAGCAGTCATTCCACGGACAGAAGTACTGGGGCCAACGTCCTGACTTTC.

CDR3 protein: CASSYRAPYEQYF. The CDR3 DNA sequence: TGTGCCAGCAGTTACAGGGCCCCCTACGAGCAGTACTTC. The chain carries TRBV27 and TRBJ2-7; D possibly corresponds to TRBD1 (6 bases). The CDR3 loop spans 13 amino acids. The V end lost 4 bases, the J end lost 2 bases, and 9 bases lay between the germline ends. Germline V gives CDR1 MNHEY, CDR2 SMNVEV (reference sequence).

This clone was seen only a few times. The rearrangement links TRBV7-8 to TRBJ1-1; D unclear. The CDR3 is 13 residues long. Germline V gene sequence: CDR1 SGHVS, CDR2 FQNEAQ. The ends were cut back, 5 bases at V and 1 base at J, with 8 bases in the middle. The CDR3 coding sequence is TGTGCCAGCAGCCGGTGGGCGAACACTGAAGCTTTCTTT. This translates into CASSRWANTEAFF.